This TCR beta chain stems from a study of PD-L1 blockade in urothelial cancer. Study overall: About 85% of the roughly 30 patients comprised males who had bladder-origin urothelial cancer. Blood drawn 3 weeks (second dose) and 6 weeks after treatment start was analyzed. Blood samples had a median of around 150,000 T cells.

The V gene end was trimmed by 1 base and the J gene end by 7 bases; junction bases not matched to a gene: 5. This CDR3 spans 16 amino acids. Germline values: CDR1 LGHNA, CDR2 YNFKEQ. Method: immunoSEQ multiplex PCR; TCRdb's copy keeps in-frame clones and lacks some. The sample has more than 90,000 clones; roughly 90% are singletons. Time point here: peripheral blood 6 weeks after treatment start. The sequence derives from a man in his 60s with urothelial cancer. This chain uses TRBV4-2 with TRBJ1-4; 11 bases fit TRBD1. Specimen: PBMCs, collected around atezolizumab (anti-PD-L1) treatment. CDR3 nucleotide sequence: TGTGCCAGCAGCCAAGTCCCCGGGACAGGGGGTGAAAAACTGTTTTTT. This translates into CASSQVPGTGGEKLFF.